This TCR beta chain was sequenced during a study of shared clonotypes between healthy human individuals. This clone has only one observation. Its specificity is unknown. Naive CD8 cells were CD45RO-negative, positively selected for CCR7, excluding terminally differentiated effector memory CD45RA+ cells. Study observations and caveats: Against clonotypes common to all four donors, non-shared ones had lower generation probabilities. Generally, estimated richness proved larger in naive subsets than it did in memory subsets.

It was at deep level that the assay was run. Data came from immunoSEQ multiplex PCR; TCRdb stores just in-frame clones and leaves some out. The sample shows approximately 2,000,000 clones, over 85% of them seen only once. V was cut by 6 bases and J by 3 bases, with 12 bases left in between. The CDR3 runs to 14 residues. The V gene's germline CDR1 is MNHEY and CDR2 SMNVEV (reference sequence). Sequencing was carried out using naive CD8+ T cells from PBMCs. This rearrangement joins TRBV27 to TRBJ2-4; tentatively, D is TRBD1 or TRBD2 (5 bases each). This TCR was sampled from a man aged 18-30 years in good health. Some clones in this sample may be carry-over from other donors' samples. The CDR3 sequence: CASRTRDGKNIQYF. For the CDR3, the DNA is TGTGCCAGCAGAACTCGGGACGGCAAAAACATTCAGTACTTC.